The 19 T cell receptor beta chains presented below share a single source sample, sequenced in a study of T cell responses to AZD1222 COVID-19 vaccine. Profiling relied on immunoSEQ multiplex PCR, and the TCRdb table lists in-frame clones only, not all of them. This repertoire shows about 89,000 clones, over 80% found once; its top ten account for approximately 10%. The starting material was peripheral blood, obtained 28 days after the second AZD1222 dose. These receptors were collected from an adult who received the AZD1222 COVID-19 vaccine.

The DNA of the CDR3 is TGCGCCAGCAGCTTGGCCGGACTAGCGGGAGCCCAAGAGACCCAGTACTTC. The encoded protein is CASSLAGLAGAQETQYF. The chain links TRBV5-1 to TRBJ2-5; 13 bases are a match to TRBD2. Germline V gene data show CDR1 as SGHRS and CDR2 as YFSETQ. There are 17 residues in the CDR3. J was trimmed by 1 base and V by 0 bases; bases with no gene match: 3.

The gene calls are TRBV5-1 and TRBJ2-3, with TRBD2 matching over 11 bases. Germline CDR1 is SGHRS and CDR2 is YFSETQ. Trimming at V came to 7 bases and at J to 6 bases, leaving 4 bases not matched to a gene. The CDR3 contains 13 residues. The CDR3 nucleotides read TGCGCCAGCGGGACTAGCGGACGGGATACGCAGTATTTT. Translation gives CASGTSGRDTQYF.

The rearrangement links TRBV7-6 to TRBJ2-2, with 9 bases that match TRBD1. Trimming at V came to 5 bases and at J to 6 bases, leaving 10 bases not matched to a gene. This CDR3 comprises 16 residues. Germline V lookup: CDR1 SGHVS, CDR2 FNYEAQ. The DNA of the CDR3 is TGTGCCAGCAGCCCTGGGACAGGGCTTGGCCCCGGGGAGCTGTTTTTT. It encodes CASSPGTGLGPGELFF.

This chain joins TRBV25-1 and TRBJ2-7; 13 bases map to TRBD2. The germline gives CDR1 MGHDK, CDR2 SYGVNS. V lost 7 bases to trimming and J lost 4 bases; unmatched junction nucleotides: 10. This CDR3 is 16 amino acids long. The CDR3 region is CASTKHLTSGGYEQYF. The CDR3 DNA sequence: TGTGCCAGCACTAAACATTTGACTAGCGGGGGGTACGAGCAGTACTTC.

The chain recombines TRBV7-9 with TRBJ2-3; 9 bases match TRBD2. The J segment lost 4 bases and the V segment lost 5 bases, leaving 7 bases of the junction unmatched. The germline gives CDR1 SEHNR, CDR2 FQNEAQ (reference sequence). CDR3 length: 15 amino acids. The CDR3 reads CASSPSSGSADTQYF. CDR3 DNA sequence: TGTGCCAGCAGCCCAAGTAGCGGGAGTGCAGATACGCAGTATTTT.

This chain joins TRBV5-1 and TRBJ1-3; D might be TRBD1 (5 bases). CDR1 SGHRS and CDR2 YFSETQ come from the germline V gene. V lost 4 bases, J lost 0 bases, and 14 bases lay in between. The CDR3 runs 16 residues. The CDR3 sequence is CASSPATAHSGNTIYF. Written as DNA, the CDR3 is TGCGCCAGCAGCCCCGCGACAGCCCACTCTGGAAACACCATATATTTT. The entire variable domain, with the rest obtained from reference TRBV5-1 and TRBJ1-3, is as follows: KAGVTQTPRYLIKTRGQQVTLSCSPISGHRSVSWYQQTPGQGLQFLFEYFSETQRNKGNFPGRFSGRQFSNSRSEMNVSTLELGDSALYLCASSPATAHSGNTIYFGEGSWLTVV.

This clone was observed a handful of times. The chain has TRBV3-1 (or the pseudogene TRBV3-2) and TRBJ1-1; D perhaps matches TRBD1 (5 bases). Per germline, CDR1 LGHDT and CDR2 YNNKEL (reference sequence). The CDR3 is 14 amino acids. Trimming took 3 bases from V and 6 from J, leaving 14 bases between them. The CDR3 region is CASSQTGGTAEAFF. The CDR3 DNA reads as TGTGCCAGCAGCCAGACGGGGGGGACTGCTGAAGCTTTCTTT.

The rearrangement uses TRBV19 and TRBJ2-4; D remains unclear. CDR3 size: 13 residues. V dropped 10 bases and J dropped 8 bases, with 18 bases sitting between them. Per germline, CDR1 LNHDA and CDR2 SQIVND (reference sequence). CDR3 protein: CAIAEDAGDIQYF. The CDR3, as DNA: TGTGCCATCGCCGAGGACGCTGGAGACATTCAGTACTTC.

CDR3 loop: CASSYSNGEAFF. DNA of the CDR3: TGTGCCAGCAGTTACTCTAATGGTGAAGCTTTCTTT. This chain uses TRBV6-5 with TRBJ1-1; D is uncertain. The CDR3 totals 12 residues. In germline, CDR1 is MNHEY, CDR2 SVGAGI. V lost 0 bases and J 7 bases, leaving 6 bases between the germline ends.

V and J are TRBV6-5 and TRBJ1-6, with D possibly TRBD1 on 5 matching bases. Trimming removed 6 bases at V and 4 bases at J, with 10 bases between. The germline V gene encodes CDR1 MNHEY and CDR2 SVGAGI. This CDR3 is 14 amino acids long. In nucleotides, the CDR3 is TGTGCCAGCAGAGGGGCAGGGTATAATTCACCCCTCCACTTT. This gives the protein CASRGAGYNSPLHF.

The chain employs TRBV18 and TRBJ1-4; 7 bases line up with TRBD1. The CDR3 loop spans 15 amino acids. V trimming: 6 bases; J trimming: 8 bases; junction bases outside the gene matches: 12. The V gene's germline CDR1 is KGHSH and CDR2 LQKENI. Here the CDR3 reads CASSYSTGVDEKLFF. CDR3 nucleotide sequence: TGTGCCAGCTCTTATAGTACAGGGGTGGACGAAAAACTGTTTTTT.

The V call is TRBV5-1, the J call TRBJ1-1; tentative D call: TRBD1 (5 bases). V was trimmed by 4 bases and J by 1 base, leaving 11 bases between them. CDR1 and CDR2 from the germline V gene are SGHRS and YFSETQ. CDR3 length: 14 amino acids. CDR3 nucleotide sequence: TGCGCCAGCAGCGTCCAGGGCCCGAACACTGAAGCTTTCTTT. Residues: CASSVQGPNTEAFF.

About this clone: One end of the junction varies from germline; a read error may be responsible. This rearrangement joins TRBV6-1 to TRBJ1-1, with 8 bases matching TRBD1. CDR1 and CDR2 (germline): MNHNS, SASEGT. The CDR3 runs to 17 residues. As DNA, the CDR3 is TGTGCCAGCACTGAACTAGGCAGGGGGCAATCAAACACTGAAGCTTTCTTT. Its protein product is CASTELGRGQSNTEAFF.

V is TRBV9 and J is TRBJ1-1; D is possibly TRBD1 (5 bases). The CDR3 length is 13 residues. V was pared by 0 bases and J by 7 bases, with 10 bases between. In germline, CDR1 is SGDLS, CDR2 YYNGEE. CDR3 sequence reads: CASSVVGTGEAFF. CDR3 nucleotides: TGTGCCAGCAGCGTAGTAGGGACGGGTGAAGCTTTCTTT. Combining the CDR3 with reference TRBV9 and TRBJ1-1 gives the whole variable domain DSGVTQTPKHLITATGQRVTLRCSPRSGDLSVYWYQQSLDQGLQFLIQYYNGEERAKGNILERFSAQQFPDLHSELNLSSLELGDSALYFCASSVVGTGEAFFGQGTRLTVV.

The rearrangement uses TRBV7-8 and TRBJ1-5; D is perhaps TRBD1 (5 bases). The V end was cut by 5 bases, the J end by 7 bases, with 18 bases between. The CDR3 has 15 amino acids. CDR1 is SGHVS, CDR2 FQNEAQ, per germline. The CDR3 bases are TGTGCCAGCAGCGCAAGCCGGGACCTCGTCCAGCCCCAGCATTTT. It is translated as CASSASRDLVQPQHF.

The chain carries TRBV6-1 and TRBJ2-5, with D possibly matching TRBD1 (6 bases). The germline CDR1 and CDR2 sequences are MNHNS and SASEGT. The CDR3 is made up of 15 amino acids. V was clipped by 2 bases and J by 5 bases, with 15 bases between them. CDR3 in amino acids: CASSEWGRGSETQYF. The CDR3 nucleotides are TGTGCCAGCAGTGAATGGGGCAGGGGCTCGGAGACCCAGTACTTC.

This chain connects TRBV2 to TRBJ2-2; no reliable D call. Looked up from germline, CDR1 is SNHLY and CDR2 is FYNNEI. The CDR3 runs to 12 residues. Trimming stripped 4 bases from V and 6 bases from J, with 6 bases between. The CDR3 region is CASSGYAGELFF. The CDR3 DNA is TGTGCCAGCAGTGGGTACGCCGGGGAGCTGTTTTTT.

The chain employs TRBV2 and TRBJ2-1; 11 bases are shared with TRBD1. J gave up 9 bases and V 1 base, and 8 bases lay outside the gene matches. CDR3 length: 16 amino acids. From germline, CDR1 is SNHLY and CDR2 FYNNEI. DNA for the CDR3: TGTGCCAGCAGTGAAGTAGGGACAGGGGGTGAGAGTGAGCAGTTCTTC. It translates to CASSEVGTGGESEQFF.

The chain uses TRBV5-6 and TRBJ2-1; D gene uncertain. The CDR3 runs to 12 residues. Per the germline V gene, CDR1 is SGHDT and CDR2 is YYEEEE. With 3 bases removed from V and 5 bases from J, the gap between germline ends came to 6 bases. The CDR3 reads CASSSFNNEQFF. The CDR3 DNA is TGTGCCAGCAGCTCCTTTAACAATGAGCAGTTCTTC.